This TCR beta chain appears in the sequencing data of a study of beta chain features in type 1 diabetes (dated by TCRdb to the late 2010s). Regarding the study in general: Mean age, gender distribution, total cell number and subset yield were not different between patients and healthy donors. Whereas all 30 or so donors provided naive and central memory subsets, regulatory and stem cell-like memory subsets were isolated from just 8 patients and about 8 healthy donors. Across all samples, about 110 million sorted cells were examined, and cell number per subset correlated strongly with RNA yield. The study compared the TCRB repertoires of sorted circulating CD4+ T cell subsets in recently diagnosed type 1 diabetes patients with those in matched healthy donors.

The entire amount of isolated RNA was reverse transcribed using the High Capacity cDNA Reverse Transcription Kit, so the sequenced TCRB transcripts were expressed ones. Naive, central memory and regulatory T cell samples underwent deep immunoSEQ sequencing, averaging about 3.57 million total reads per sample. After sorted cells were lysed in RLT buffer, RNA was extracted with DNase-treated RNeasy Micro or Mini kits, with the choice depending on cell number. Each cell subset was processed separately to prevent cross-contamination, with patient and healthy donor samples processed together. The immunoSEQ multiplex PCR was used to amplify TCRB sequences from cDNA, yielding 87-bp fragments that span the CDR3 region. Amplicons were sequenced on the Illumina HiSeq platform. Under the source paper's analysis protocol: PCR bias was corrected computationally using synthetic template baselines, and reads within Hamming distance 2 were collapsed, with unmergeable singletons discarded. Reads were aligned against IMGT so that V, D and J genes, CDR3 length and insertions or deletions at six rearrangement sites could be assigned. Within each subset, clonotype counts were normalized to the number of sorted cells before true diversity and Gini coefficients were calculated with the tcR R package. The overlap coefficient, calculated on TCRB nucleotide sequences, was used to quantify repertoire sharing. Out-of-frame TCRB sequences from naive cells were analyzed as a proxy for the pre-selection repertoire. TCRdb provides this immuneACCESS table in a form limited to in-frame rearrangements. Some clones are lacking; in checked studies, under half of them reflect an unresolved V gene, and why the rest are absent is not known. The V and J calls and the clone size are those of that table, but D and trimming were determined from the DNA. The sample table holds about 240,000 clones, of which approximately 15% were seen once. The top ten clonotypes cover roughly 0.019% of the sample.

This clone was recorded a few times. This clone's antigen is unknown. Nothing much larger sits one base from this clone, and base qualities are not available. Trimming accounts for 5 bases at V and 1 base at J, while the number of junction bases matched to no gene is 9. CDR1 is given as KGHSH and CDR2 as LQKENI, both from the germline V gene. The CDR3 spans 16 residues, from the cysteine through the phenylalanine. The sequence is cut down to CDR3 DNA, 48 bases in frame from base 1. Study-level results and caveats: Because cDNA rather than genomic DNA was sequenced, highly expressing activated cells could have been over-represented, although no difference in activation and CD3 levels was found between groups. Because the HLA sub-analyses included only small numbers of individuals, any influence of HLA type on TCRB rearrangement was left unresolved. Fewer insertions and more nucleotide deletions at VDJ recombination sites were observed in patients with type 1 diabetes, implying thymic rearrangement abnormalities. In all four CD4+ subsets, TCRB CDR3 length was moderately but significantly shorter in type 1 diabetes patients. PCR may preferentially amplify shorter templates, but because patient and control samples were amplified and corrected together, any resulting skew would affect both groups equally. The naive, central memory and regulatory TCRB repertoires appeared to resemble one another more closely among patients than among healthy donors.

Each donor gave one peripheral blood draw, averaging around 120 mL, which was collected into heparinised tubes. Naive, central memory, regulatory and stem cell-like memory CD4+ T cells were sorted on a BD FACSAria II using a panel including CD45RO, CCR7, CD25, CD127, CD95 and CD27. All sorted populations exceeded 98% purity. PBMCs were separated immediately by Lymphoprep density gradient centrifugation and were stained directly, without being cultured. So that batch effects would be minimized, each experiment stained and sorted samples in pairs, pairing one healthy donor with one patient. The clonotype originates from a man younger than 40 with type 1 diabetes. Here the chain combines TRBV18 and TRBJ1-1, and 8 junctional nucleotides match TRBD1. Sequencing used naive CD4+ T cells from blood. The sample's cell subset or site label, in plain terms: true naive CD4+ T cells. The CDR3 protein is CASSTQSDRANTEAFF. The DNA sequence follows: TGTGCCAGCTCAACGCAATCGGACAGGGCGAACACTGAAGCTTTCTTT.